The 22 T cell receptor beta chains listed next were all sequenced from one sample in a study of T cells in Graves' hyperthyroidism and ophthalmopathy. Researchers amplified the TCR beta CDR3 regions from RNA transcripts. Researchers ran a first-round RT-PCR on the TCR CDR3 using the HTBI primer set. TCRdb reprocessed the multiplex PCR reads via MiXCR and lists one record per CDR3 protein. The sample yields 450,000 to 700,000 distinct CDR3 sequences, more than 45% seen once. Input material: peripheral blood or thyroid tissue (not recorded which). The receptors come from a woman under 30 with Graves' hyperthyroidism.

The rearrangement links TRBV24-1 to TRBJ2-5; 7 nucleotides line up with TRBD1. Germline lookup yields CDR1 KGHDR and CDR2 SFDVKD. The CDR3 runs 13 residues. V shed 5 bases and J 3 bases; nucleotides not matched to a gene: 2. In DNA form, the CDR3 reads TGTGCCACCAGTGTTGACAGGGAAGAGACCCAGTACTTC. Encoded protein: CATSVDREETQYF.

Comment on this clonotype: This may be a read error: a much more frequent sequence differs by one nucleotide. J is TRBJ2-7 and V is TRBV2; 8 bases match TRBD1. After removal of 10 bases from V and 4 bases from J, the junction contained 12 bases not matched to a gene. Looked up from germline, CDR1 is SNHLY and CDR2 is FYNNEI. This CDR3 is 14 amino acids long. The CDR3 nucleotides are TGTGCCAACATCCCCCGGGACAGGATATACGAGCAGTACTTC. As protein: CANIPRDRIYEQYF.

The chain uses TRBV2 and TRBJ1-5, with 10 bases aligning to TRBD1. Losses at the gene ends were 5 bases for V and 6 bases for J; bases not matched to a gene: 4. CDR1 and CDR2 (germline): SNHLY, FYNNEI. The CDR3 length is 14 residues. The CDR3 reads CASSRGQGGQPQHF. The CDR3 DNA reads TGTGCCAGCAGTCGCGGACAGGGGGGTCAGCCCCAGCATTTT.

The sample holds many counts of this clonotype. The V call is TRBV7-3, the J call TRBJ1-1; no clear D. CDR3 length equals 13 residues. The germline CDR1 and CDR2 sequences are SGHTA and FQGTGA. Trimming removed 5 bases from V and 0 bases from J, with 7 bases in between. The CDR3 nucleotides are TGTGCCAGCAGCCCATATATGAACACTGAAGCTTTCTTT. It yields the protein CASSPYMNTEAFF.

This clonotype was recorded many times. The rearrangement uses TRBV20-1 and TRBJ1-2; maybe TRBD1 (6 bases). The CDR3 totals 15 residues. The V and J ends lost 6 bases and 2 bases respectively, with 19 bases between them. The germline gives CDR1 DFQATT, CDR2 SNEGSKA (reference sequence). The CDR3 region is CSAVGLGGSNYGYTF. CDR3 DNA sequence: TGCAGTGCCGTGGGCCTTGGGGGCTCGAACTATGGCTACACCTTC.

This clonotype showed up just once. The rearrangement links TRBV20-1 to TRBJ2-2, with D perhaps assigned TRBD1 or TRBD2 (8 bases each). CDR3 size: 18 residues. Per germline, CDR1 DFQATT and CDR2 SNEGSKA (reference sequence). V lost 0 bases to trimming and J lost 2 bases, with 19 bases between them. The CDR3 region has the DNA TGCAGTGCTAGAGATCTCGTAGCGGGACAGGAAAACACCGGGGAGCTGTTTTTT. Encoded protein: CSARDLVAGQENTGELFF.

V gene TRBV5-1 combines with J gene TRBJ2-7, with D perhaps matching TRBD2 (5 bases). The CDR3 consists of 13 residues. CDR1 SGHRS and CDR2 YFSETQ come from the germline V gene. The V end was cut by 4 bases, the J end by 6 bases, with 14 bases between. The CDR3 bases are TGCGCCAGCAGCCGGAGTAGCGTTACCGAGCAGTACTTC. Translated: CASSRSSVTEQYF. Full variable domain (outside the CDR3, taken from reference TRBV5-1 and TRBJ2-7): KAGVTQTPRYLIKTRGQQVTLSCSPISGHRSVSWYQQTPGQGLQFLFEYFSETQRNKGNFPGRFSGRQFSNSRSEMNVSTLELGDSALYLCASSRSSVTEQYFGPGTRLTVT.

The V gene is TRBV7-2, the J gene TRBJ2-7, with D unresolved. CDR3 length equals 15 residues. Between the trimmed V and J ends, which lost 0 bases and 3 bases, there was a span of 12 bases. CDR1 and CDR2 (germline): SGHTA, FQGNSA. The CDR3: CASSLAVVQSYEQYF. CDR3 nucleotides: TGTGCCAGCAGCTTAGCGGTGGTACAGAGCTACGAGCAGTACTTC.

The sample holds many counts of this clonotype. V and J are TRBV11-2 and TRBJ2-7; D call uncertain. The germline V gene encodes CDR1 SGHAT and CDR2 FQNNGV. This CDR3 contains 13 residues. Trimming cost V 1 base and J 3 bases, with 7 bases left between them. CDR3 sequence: CASSLVASYEQYF. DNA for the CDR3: TGTGCCAGCAGCTTAGTAGCCAGCTACGAGCAGTACTTC.

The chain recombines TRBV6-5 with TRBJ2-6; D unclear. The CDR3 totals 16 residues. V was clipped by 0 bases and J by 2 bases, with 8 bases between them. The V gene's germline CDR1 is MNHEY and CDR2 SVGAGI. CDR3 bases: TGTGCCAGCAGTTACTCTTATGGAGCTGGGGCCAACGTCCTGACTTTC. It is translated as CASSYSYGAGANVLTF.

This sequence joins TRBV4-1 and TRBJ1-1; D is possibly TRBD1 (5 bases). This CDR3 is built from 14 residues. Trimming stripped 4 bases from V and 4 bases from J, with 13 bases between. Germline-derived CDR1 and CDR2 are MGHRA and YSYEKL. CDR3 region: CASSPTEWGTEAFF. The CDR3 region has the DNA TGCGCCAGCAGCCCGACAGAATGGGGCACTGAAGCTTTCTTT.

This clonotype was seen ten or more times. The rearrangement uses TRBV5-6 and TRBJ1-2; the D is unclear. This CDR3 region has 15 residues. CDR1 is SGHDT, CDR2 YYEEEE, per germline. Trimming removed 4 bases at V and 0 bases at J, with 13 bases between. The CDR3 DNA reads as TGTGCCAGCAGCGATCCTCGACACTCTAACTATGGCTACACCTTC. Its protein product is CASSDPRHSNYGYTF.

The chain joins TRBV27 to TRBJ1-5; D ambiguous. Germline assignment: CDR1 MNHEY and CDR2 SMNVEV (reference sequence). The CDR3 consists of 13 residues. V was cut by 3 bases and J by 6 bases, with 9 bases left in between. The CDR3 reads CASSFYGLQPQHF. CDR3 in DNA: TGTGCCAGCAGTTTCTACGGCCTTCAGCCCCAGCATTTT.

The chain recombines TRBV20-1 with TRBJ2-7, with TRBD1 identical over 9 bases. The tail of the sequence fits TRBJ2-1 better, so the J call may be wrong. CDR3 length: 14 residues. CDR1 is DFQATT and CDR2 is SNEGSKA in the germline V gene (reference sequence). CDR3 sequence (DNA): TGCAGTGCTAGTGATGGGACAGGGTGGGATGAGCAGTTCTTC. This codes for CSASDGTGWDEQFF.

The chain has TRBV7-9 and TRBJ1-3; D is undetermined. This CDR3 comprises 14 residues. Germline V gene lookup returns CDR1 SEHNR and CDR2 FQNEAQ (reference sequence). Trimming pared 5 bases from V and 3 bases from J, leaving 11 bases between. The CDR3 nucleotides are TGTGCCAGCAGCGCCGATAGCGGTGGAAACACCATATATTTT. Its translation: CASSADSGGNTIYF.

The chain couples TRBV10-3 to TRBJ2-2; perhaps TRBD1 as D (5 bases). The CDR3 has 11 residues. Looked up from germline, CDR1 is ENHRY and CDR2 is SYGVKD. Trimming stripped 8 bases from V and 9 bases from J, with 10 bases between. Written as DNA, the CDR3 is TGTGCCATCGCTCTGGACAGGGAGCTGTTTTTT. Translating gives CAIALDRELFF.

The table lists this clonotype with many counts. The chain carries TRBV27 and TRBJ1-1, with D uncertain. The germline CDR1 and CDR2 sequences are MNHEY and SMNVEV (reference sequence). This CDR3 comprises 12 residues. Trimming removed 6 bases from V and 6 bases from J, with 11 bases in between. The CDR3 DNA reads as TGTGCCAGCAGGGGGTTTGGCGCTGAAGCTTTCTTT. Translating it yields CASRGFGAEAFF.

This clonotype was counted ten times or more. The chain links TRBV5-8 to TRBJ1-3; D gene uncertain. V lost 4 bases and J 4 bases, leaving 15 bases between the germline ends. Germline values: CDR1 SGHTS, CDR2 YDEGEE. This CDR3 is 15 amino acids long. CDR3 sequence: CASSSEGHKGNTIYF. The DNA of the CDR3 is TGTGCCAGCAGCAGTGAAGGGCACAAAGGAAACACCATATATTTT.

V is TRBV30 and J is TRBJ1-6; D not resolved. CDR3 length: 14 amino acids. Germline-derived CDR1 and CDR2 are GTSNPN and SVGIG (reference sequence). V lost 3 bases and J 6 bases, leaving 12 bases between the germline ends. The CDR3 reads CAWSGIGSNSPLHF. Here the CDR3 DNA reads TGTGCCTGGAGCGGGATAGGGAGTAATTCACCCCTCCACTTT.

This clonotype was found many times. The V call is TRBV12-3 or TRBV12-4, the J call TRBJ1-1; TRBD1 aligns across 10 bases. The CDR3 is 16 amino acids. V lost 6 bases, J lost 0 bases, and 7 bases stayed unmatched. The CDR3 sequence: CASSLKTGGLNTEAFF. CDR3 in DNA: TGTGCCAGCAGCCTTAAGACAGGGGGCTTGAACACTGAAGCTTTCTTT.

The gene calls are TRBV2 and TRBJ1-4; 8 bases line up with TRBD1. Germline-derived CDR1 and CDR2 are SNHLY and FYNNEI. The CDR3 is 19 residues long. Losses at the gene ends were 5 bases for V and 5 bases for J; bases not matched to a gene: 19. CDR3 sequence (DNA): TGTGCCAGCAGTCCCCTCACAGGGGGTACTGGGGGCGCAAATGAAAAACTGTTTTTT. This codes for CASSPLTGGTGGANEKLFF.

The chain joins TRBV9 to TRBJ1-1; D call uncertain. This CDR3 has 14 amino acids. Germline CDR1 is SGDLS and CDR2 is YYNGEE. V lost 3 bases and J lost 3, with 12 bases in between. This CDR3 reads CASSASGRHTEAFF. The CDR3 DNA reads TGTGCCAGCAGCGCCAGTGGTCGGCACACTGAAGCTTTCTTT.